The 6 T cell receptor beta chains in this list originate from one sample, sequenced in a study of T-cell reconstitution after alpha-beta-depleted transplantation in children (dated by TCRdb to the mid-2010s). Library method: PCR. This sample was sequenced with an Illumina HiSeq 2500. TCR libraries were prepared with molecular barcoding, using unique molecular identifiers to normalize TCRbeta repertoire quantification. TCRdb applied fastp at Q25 and MiXCR to the public reads, then kept only in-frame beta chains. Identical CDR3 protein sequences are pooled into one entry, listed with their most common genes and DNA. This sample gives under 450,000 distinct CDR3 sequences in total; 13% of them show up just once. The ten largest make up roughly 4.3% of the sample. The source was PBMCs, collected from the stem cell graft. Receptors originate from a human donor who donated a stem cell graft to a child with Fanconi anemia.

This clonotype was found a few times. The chain couples TRBV30 to TRBJ2-1; 9 bases fit TRBD2. V lost 0 bases and J lost 13; bases outside the gene matches: 7. Germline-derived CDR1 and CDR2 are GTSNPN and SVGIG (reference sequence). The CDR3 contains 13 residues. CDR3 nucleotides: TGTGCCTGGAGTGTAAAGCGGGGGGTCGGTCAGTTCTTC. Its translation: CAWSVKRGVGQFF.

V gene TRBV10-3 combines with J gene TRBJ2-7, with D hard to call. CDR3 length equals 13 residues. V dropped 0 bases and J dropped 7 bases, with 10 bases sitting between them. The germline CDR1 and CDR2 sequences are ENHRY and SYGVKD. Here the CDR3 DNA reads TGTGCCATCAGTGAGTCGGTAGTCCGGGAGCAGTACGTC. Amino acid sequence: CAISESVVREQYV.

Concerning this clonotype itself: A much larger clone lies a single base off, so this may be a read error. The chain is built from TRBV5-1 and TRBJ2-5; D might be TRBD2 (6 bases). V lost 4 bases and J lost 4, with 11 bases in between. CDR1 is SGHRS and CDR2 is YFSETQ in the germline V gene. This CDR3 has 13 residues. CDR3 protein: CASSTYGGETQYF. CDR3 coding DNA: TGCGCCAGCAGCACTTACGGGGGAGAGACCCAGTACTTC.

This clonotype appeared a few times. CDR3 coding DNA: TGCGCCAGCAGCGCTGGACAGTACGACATCACAGATACGCAGTATTTT. Translating gives CASSAGQYDITDTQYF. This rearrangement joins TRBV5-1 to TRBJ2-3; a weak D match, TRBD1 (6 bases). The V end lost 4 bases, the J end lost 2 bases, and 17 bases lay between the germline ends. CDR1 is SGHRS, CDR2 YFSETQ, per germline. The CDR3 length is 16 residues.

This clonotype has ten or more counts. The chain couples TRBV7-2 to TRBJ1-1, with a weak D call TRBD1 (5 bases). The CDR3 loop spans 15 amino acids. The germline gives CDR1 SGHTA, CDR2 FQGNSA. The germline V and J ends were trimmed by 3 bases and 4 bases, with 15 bases remaining between them. CDR3 nucleotide sequence: TGTGCCAGCAGCTTGACAGCTTCCGAAGGCACTGAAGCTTTCTTT. Encoded protein: CASSLTASEGTEAFF.

This clonotype was seen a handful of times. This chain uses TRBV7-9 with TRBJ1-2, with 9 bases aligning to TRBD1. V shed 6 bases, J shed 5 bases, and the junction held 4 bases outside the gene matches. CDR1 and CDR2 (germline): SEHNR, FQNEAQ (reference sequence). The CDR3 has 13 residues. The CDR3 coding sequence is TGTGCCAGCAGGGGACAGGGAATGTATGGCTACACCTTC. Protein product: CASRGQGMYGYTF.